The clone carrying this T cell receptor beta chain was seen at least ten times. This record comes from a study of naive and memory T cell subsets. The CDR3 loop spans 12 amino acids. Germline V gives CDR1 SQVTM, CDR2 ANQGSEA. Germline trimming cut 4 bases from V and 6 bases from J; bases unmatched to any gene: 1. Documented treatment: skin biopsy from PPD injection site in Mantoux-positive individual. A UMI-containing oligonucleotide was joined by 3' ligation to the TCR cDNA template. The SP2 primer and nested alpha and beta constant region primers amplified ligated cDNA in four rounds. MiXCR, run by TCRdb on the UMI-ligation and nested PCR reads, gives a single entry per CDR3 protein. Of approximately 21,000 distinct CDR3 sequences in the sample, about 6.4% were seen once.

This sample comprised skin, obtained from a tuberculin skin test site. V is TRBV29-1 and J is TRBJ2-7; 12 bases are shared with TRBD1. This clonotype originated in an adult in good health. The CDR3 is CSVGDRGLEQYF. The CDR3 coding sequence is TGCAGCGTTGGGGACAGGGGGCTCGAGCAGTACTTC.